The 21 T cell receptor beta chains listed next were all sequenced from one sample in a study of Graves' ophthalmopathy and Graves' hyperthyroidism. Amplified TCR beta CDR3 regions were obtained using RNA transcripts as template. HTBI primers served in a first-round RT-PCR, which a second-round multiplex PCR followed. MiXCR was run by TCRdb on the multiplex PCR reads, yielding one entry per CDR3 protein. Of approximately 41,000 distinct CDR3 sequences listed, approximately 52% are singletons. The sample was peripheral blood. The origin of the receptors is an adult man with Graves' ophthalmopathy.

The rearrangement uses TRBV7-8 and TRBJ2-7; a possible D gene is TRBD1 (6 bases). Trimming stripped 1 base from V and 2 bases from J, with 12 bases between. The CDR3 extends over 15 amino acids. Germline V gene lookup returns CDR1 SGHVS and CDR2 FQNEAQ. Written as DNA, the CDR3 is TGTGCCAGCAGCTTAGAGGCAGGGACAACCTACGAGCAGTACTTC. This translates into CASSLEAGTTYEQYF.

The J gene is TRBJ2-1, the V gene TRBV2, with D possibly being TRBD1 (5 bases). With 6 bases removed from V and 15 bases from J, the gap between germline ends came to 9 bases. The CDR3 length is 9 residues. Germline CDR1 SNHLY, CDR2 FYNNEI. CDR3 residues: CASSSGSFF. CDR3 in DNA: TGTGCCAGCAGCTCAGGGTCGTTCTTC.

The chain carries TRBV2 and TRBJ1-2, with 7 bases fitting TRBD1. J lost 7 bases, V lost 3 bases, and 8 bases had no gene match. Germline assignment: CDR1 SNHLY and CDR2 FYNNEI. This CDR3 is 14 amino acids long. The CDR3 is CASSDEVTGVGYTF. CDR3 nucleotide sequence: TGTGCCAGCAGTGATGAAGTCACAGGGGTTGGCTACACCTTC.

This clonotype occurred a few times. The rearrangement links TRBV30 to TRBJ1-6; tentatively, D is TRBD1 (5 bases). Looked up from germline, CDR1 is GTSNPN and CDR2 is SVGIG (reference sequence). The CDR3 is 14 residues long. V shed 2 bases and J shed 7 bases, with 12 bases lying between them. The CDR3 DNA reads TGTGCCTGGAGTTGGGGTGGGGGGAATTCACCCCTCCACTTT. The encoded protein is CAWSWGGGNSPLHF.

By share, this clonotype counts as medium-sized. V usage is TRBV10-3 and J usage is TRBJ1-6; D is undetermined. This CDR3 region has 14 residues. The germline gives CDR1 ENHRY, CDR2 SYGVKD. Trimming removed 8 bases at V and 7 bases at J, with 15 bases between. CDR3 amino acids: CAIQAFGLNSPLHF. The CDR3 DNA is TGTGCCATCCAGGCATTCGGGTTGAATTCACCCCTCCACTTT.

The CDR3 loop reads CASSRWDWGTEQETQYF. CDR3 nucleotide sequence: TGCGCCAGCAGCCGCTGGGATTGGGGGACAGAACAAGAGACCCAGTACTTC. V gene TRBV10-2 combines with J gene TRBJ2-5; 7 bases agree with TRBD1. Trimming took 6 bases from V and 2 from J; bases not matched to a gene: 15. The germline gives CDR1 WSHSY, CDR2 SAAADI. This CDR3 has 17 amino acids.

This chain joins TRBV7-9 and TRBJ2-1; the D gene is possibly TRBD2 (6 bases). Germline values: CDR1 SEHNR, CDR2 FQNEAQ (reference sequence). CDR3 size: 15 residues. With 1 base removed from V and 3 bases from J, the gap between germline ends came to 10 bases. CDR3: CASSLGRGGYNEQFF. The CDR3 bases are TGTGCCAGCAGCTTAGGAAGGGGAGGCTACAATGAGCAGTTCTTC.

In its sample, this clonotype ranks as medium-sized. The chain carries TRBV7-6 and TRBJ2-6, with D hard to call. The ends were cut back, 1 base at V and 2 bases at J, with 9 bases in the middle. This CDR3 comprises 16 residues. In germline, CDR1 is SGHVS, CDR2 FNYEAQ. The CDR3 DNA reads TGTGCCAGCAGCTTAGTAAGGTTTACTGGGGCCAACGTCCTGACTTTC. This codes for CASSLVRFTGANVLTF.

The genes are TRBV12-3 or TRBV12-4 and TRBJ1-1, with 8 bases fitting TRBD1. The CDR3 runs 13 residues. With 6 bases clipped from V and 0 bases from J, the junction kept 0 bases outside the gene matches. The CDR3 region is CASRDRVNTEAFF. In DNA, the CDR3 is TGTGCCAGCAGGGACAGGGTGAACACTGAAGCTTTCTTT.

This clonotype was seen at least ten times. The chain recombines TRBV6-1 with TRBJ2-7; 8 positions match TRBD1. Trimming took 6 bases from V and 2 from J; bases not matched to a gene: 9. Germline V CDR1 and CDR2: MNHNS, SASEGT. This CDR3 contains 15 residues. CDR3 nucleotide sequence: TGTGCCAGCAGGGGACAGGTACCGAAACCCTACGAGCAGTACTTC. This gives the protein CASRGQVPKPYEQYF.

In its sample, this clonotype was seen many times. This sequence joins TRBV19 and TRBJ1-4, with D hard to call. The CDR3 spans 13 residues. The ends were cut back, 3 bases at V and 8 bases at J, with 10 bases in the middle. The V gene's germline CDR1 is LNHDA and CDR2 SQIVND (reference sequence). The CDR3 DNA reads TGTGCCAGTAGTATCGGGAAAGGGGAAAAACTGTTTTTT. Translation gives CASSIGKGEKLFF.

The V call is TRBV7-3, the J call TRBJ2-2; 9 bases agree with TRBD2. Trimming took 4 bases from V and 1 from J; bases not matched to a gene: 4. From germline, CDR1 is SGHTA and CDR2 FQGTGA. The CDR3 loop spans 16 amino acids. In DNA, the CDR3 is TGTGCCAGCAGCTGTGCTAGCGGGGTGAACACCGGGGAGCTGTTTTTT. This sequence encodes CASSCASGVNTGELFF.

In regard to this clonotype: This may come from a read error, since a much larger clone is one base off. V is TRBV5-1 and J is TRBJ1-1, with D perhaps TRBD1 (6 bases). Germline V gene lookup returns CDR1 SGHRS and CDR2 YFSETQ. CDR3 size: 16 residues. Trimming removed 3 bases from V and 3 bases from J, with 18 bases in between. The CDR3 DNA follows: TGCGCCAGCAGCTCGGATCACAGGGTGCGGGACACTGAAGCTTTCTTT. It codes for CASSSDHRVRDTEAFF.

The CDR3 DNA reads TGTGCCAGCAGGGACAGCTCCTATAATTCACCCCTCCACTTT. It codes for CASRDSSYNSPLHF. This chain joins TRBV5-4 and TRBJ1-6, with D tentatively TRBD1 (6 bases). V was pared by 5 bases and J by 0 bases, with 6 bases between. This CDR3 has 14 residues. Per germline, CDR1 SGHNT and CDR2 YYREEE (reference sequence). The entire variable domain, with the rest obtained from reference TRBV5-4 and TRBJ1-6, is as follows: ETGVTQSPTHLIKTRGQQVTLRCSSQSGHNTVSWYQQALGQGPQFIFQYYREEENGRGNFPPRFSGLQFPNYSSELNVNALELDDSALYLCASRDSSYNSPLHFGNGTRLTVT.

This chain connects TRBV20-1 to TRBJ2-5; 8 bases map to TRBD1. The CDR3 is made up of 13 amino acids. Looked up from germline, CDR1 is DFQATT and CDR2 is SNEGSKA (reference sequence). Losses at the gene ends were 6 bases for V and 5 bases for J; bases not matched to a gene: 8. CDR3 DNA sequence: TGCAGTGCCCAGGGGGCGAGTCGGGAGACCCAGTACTTC. Translated, it gives CSAQGASRETQYF.

The chain employs TRBV25-1 and TRBJ2-7, with unresolved D. V dropped 2 bases and J dropped 1 base, with 12 bases sitting between them. Germline V gene data show CDR1 as MGHDK and CDR2 as SYGVNS. This CDR3 is built from 15 residues. The CDR3 loop is CASSEPGIRSYEQYF. CDR3 in DNA: TGTGCCAGCAGTGAACCAGGCATCCGATCCTACGAGCAGTACTTC.

This clonotype is termed medium-sized (0.01 to 0.1%). CDR3 residues: CATSDPDRGGGAFF. CDR3 DNA: TGTGCCACCAGTGATCCGGACAGGGGAGGGGGAGCTTTCTTT. The rearrangement links TRBV24-1 to TRBJ1-1; 9 bases match TRBD1. Germline values: CDR1 KGHDR, CDR2 SFDVKD. After removal of 3 bases from V and 10 bases from J, the junction contained 8 bases not matched to a gene. The CDR3 length is 14 residues.

In the case of this clonotype: A much larger clone lies one base from this, so it may be a read error. The conserved final phenylalanine or tryptophan is absent from the CDR3, which likely points to a read error. V and J are TRBV28 and TRBJ1-6; 9 nucleotides match TRBD1. The CDR3 runs to 15 residues. Germline CDR1 is MDHEN and CDR2 is SYDVKM. CDR3 sequence: CASILQGAGNSPLHS. In nucleotides, the CDR3 is TGTGCCAGCATTTTACAGGGGGCCGGAAATTCACCCCTCCACTCT.

The gene calls are TRBV6-1 and TRBJ2-3; 8 positions agree with TRBD1. CDR1 is MNHNS and CDR2 is SASEGT in the germline V gene. The trim removed 1 base at V and 2 bases at J, leaving 2 bases unmatched. The CDR3 covers 15 residues. CDR3 protein: CASSEGTGHTDTQYF. The CDR3 region has the DNA TGTGCCAGCAGTGAAGGGACAGGGCACACAGATACGCAGTATTTT.

This clonotype was observed a single time. The CDR3 DNA sequence: TGTGCCAGCATCCCAACTGGGACTAGCGGGGGGTCCTACAATGAGCAGTTCTTC. Translated: CASIPTGTSGGSYNEQFF. The chain recombines TRBV25-1 with TRBJ2-1; 15 positions match TRBD2. This CDR3 has 18 residues. Trimming cost V 7 bases and J 1 base; bases outside gene matches: 8. In germline, CDR1 is MGHDK, CDR2 SYGVNS.

This clonotype was seen ten or more times. This chain joins TRBV12-3 or TRBV12-4 and TRBJ1-1; TRBD1 might be the D (5 bases). This CDR3 spans 13 amino acids. Trimming cost V 3 bases and J 8 bases, with 13 bases left between them. CDR3 region: CASSFGGTPEAFF. The CDR3 DNA sequence: TGTGCCAGCAGTTTTGGGGGAACCCCAGAAGCTTTCTTT.